Listed here are 31 T cell receptor beta chains from one sample, sequenced in a study of cytomegalovirus exposure and HLA in healthy donors. The PCR ran on 60 Vbeta and 13 Jbeta primers. Here immunoSEQ multiplex PCR was the method, and the copy in TCRdb shows in-frame clones only, minus some. The sample contains hundreds of thousands of clones, approximately 88% of which appear only once. The sequenced sample was PBMCs. The receptor source for this set is a boy between 2 and 10 years old in good health and CMV-seronegative.

This clone showed up just once. The chain links TRBV18 to TRBJ1-2, with TRBD1 as a possible D gene (6 bases). The CDR3 consists of 15 residues. The germline V gene encodes CDR1 KGHSH and CDR2 LQKENI. V lost 3 bases, J lost 4 bases, and 15 bases lay in between. The CDR3 is CASSPETGFSYGYTF. CDR3 nucleotide sequence: TGTGCCAGCTCACCCGAAACAGGGTTCAGCTATGGCTACACCTTC.

This clone was observed once. The V and J genes are TRBV6-5 and TRBJ2-7, with 10 nucleotides matching TRBD2. J gave up 0 bases and V 10 bases, and 9 bases lay outside the gene matches. Germline lookup yields CDR1 MNHEY and CDR2 SVGAGI. This CDR3 has 15 amino acids. CDR3 sequence: CATSPPSGGSYEQYF. The CDR3 region has the DNA TGTGCCACCTCCCCCCCTAGCGGGGGCTCCTACGAGCAGTACTTC.

This sequence joins TRBV2 and TRBJ2-7; 9 bases align to TRBD1. Germline CDR1 reads SNHLY; CDR2 reads FYNNEI. This CDR3 is built from 13 residues. J gave up 5 bases and V 6 bases, and 5 bases lay outside the gene matches. The CDR3 loop reads CASRDRTGDEQYF. CDR3 DNA sequence: TGTGCCAGCAGGGACAGGACAGGGGACGAGCAGTACTTC.

This chain uses TRBV5-5 with TRBJ2-2; D uncertain. CDR1 SGHKS and CDR2 YYEKEE come from the germline V gene (reference sequence). Trimming pared 4 bases from V and 7 bases from J, leaving 8 bases between. The CDR3 spans 12 residues. CDR3 sequence: CASSGPGGELFF. DNA of the CDR3: TGTGCCAGCAGCGGTCCGGGCGGGGAGCTGTTTTTT. Supplemented by reference TRBV5-5 and TRBJ2-2, the full variable domain reads DAGVTQSPTHLIKTRGQQVTLRCSPISGHKSVSWYQQVLGQGPQFIFQYYEKEERGRGNFPDRFSARQFPNYSSELNVNALLLGDSALYLCASSGPGGELFFGEGSRLTVL.

The chain is built from TRBV11-2 and TRBJ2-3; 9 nucleotides match TRBD2. Germline V gene sequence: CDR1 SGHAT, CDR2 FQNNGV. The CDR3 length is 16 residues. V trimming: 5 bases; J trimming: 2 bases; junction bases outside the gene matches: 8. The CDR3 region has the DNA TGTGCCAGCAGCGGAGCGGGGGGCCGGGACACAGATACGCAGTATTTT. It is translated as CASSGAGGRDTDTQYF.

The chain carries TRBV6-5 and TRBJ2-3; no clear D gene. The CDR3 extends over 11 amino acids. Trimming pared 6 bases from V and 6 bases from J, leaving 7 bases between. Germline V gives CDR1 MNHEY, CDR2 SVGAGI. The DNA of the CDR3 is TGTGCCAGCAGGGGCTGGGATACGCAGTATTTT. Amino acids: CASRGWDTQYF.

J is TRBJ1-6 and V is TRBV4-1; maybe TRBD1 (6 bases). The CDR3 has 14 residues. Germline V gives CDR1 MGHRA, CDR2 YSYEKL. The V gene lost 7 bases and the J gene lost 8 bases, with 15 bases spanning the gap. In nucleotides, the CDR3 is TGCGCCAGCAACCCGGCAGGGGAACATTCACCCCTCCACTTT. The encoded protein is CASNPAGEHSPLHF.

The sample holds one count of this clone. The rearrangement links TRBV18 to TRBJ1-1; D is perhaps TRBD1 (5 bases). This CDR3 is built from 16 residues. Trimming shortened V by 0 bases and J by 1 base, and 12 bases separated the two germline ends. Per germline, CDR1 KGHSH and CDR2 LQKENI. CDR3 protein: CASSPPGRKSNTEAFF. The CDR3 DNA is TGTGCCAGCTCACCACCGGGGCGAAAATCGAACACTGAAGCTTTCTTT.

The J gene is TRBJ1-1, the V gene TRBV6-5; tentative D call: TRBD1 (5 bases). Looked up from germline, CDR1 is MNHEY and CDR2 is SVGAGI. The CDR3 sequence is 15 residues long. Deletions cut 2 bases from V and 4 bases from J, with 14 bases between. CDR3 bases: TGTGCCAGCAGTTACGCGGGGGGAGTTGTCACTGAAGCTTTCTTT. It codes for CASSYAGGVVTEAFF.

This clone showed up just once. CDR3 sequence reads: CAWSVLGLNTGELFF. The CDR3 DNA sequence: TGTGCCTGGAGTGTACTGGGACTGAACACCGGGGAGCTGTTTTTT. The V gene is TRBV30, the J gene TRBJ2-2; tentatively, D is TRBD2 (6 bases). Trimming took 0 bases from V and 1 from J, leaving 9 bases between them. The CDR3 covers 15 residues. Looked up from germline, CDR1 is GTSNPN and CDR2 is SVGIG (reference sequence).

CDR3 loop: CASSQGAGAPQYF. CDR3 in DNA: TGCGCCAGCAGCCAAGGAGCGGGAGCACCTCAGTACTTC. V and J are TRBV4-1 and TRBJ2-4; 8 bases are shared with TRBD2. Trimming at V came to 1 base and at J to 12 bases, leaving 5 bases not matched to a gene. This CDR3 region has 13 residues. The germline V gene has CDR1 MGHRA and CDR2 YSYEKL.

The rearrangement joins TRBV13 to TRBJ1-2, with D tentatively TRBD1 (5 bases). This CDR3 comprises 13 residues. Germline V gene data show CDR1 as PRHDT and CDR2 as FYEKMQ (reference sequence). V lost 1 base and J 9 bases, leaving 12 bases between the germline ends. The CDR3 bases are TGTGCCAGCAGCTTAGAAGGGGCCCGGAGCTACACCTTC. The encoded protein is CASSLEGARSYTF.

This clone has just a few counts. V usage is TRBV5-6 and J usage is TRBJ1-2; D call uncertain. Looked up from germline, CDR1 is SGHDT and CDR2 is YYEEEE. The CDR3 spans 13 residues. V dropped 0 bases and J dropped 4 bases, with 7 bases sitting between them. The CDR3 DNA follows: TGTGCCAGCAGCTTGGGGCCCTCCTATGGCTACACCTTC. It is translated as CASSLGPSYGYTF.

This clone was found once. An end of the junction differs from the germline gene, which may be a read error. CDR3 residues: CASSFSQLYEQHF. The DNA of the CDR3 is TGTGCCAGCAGCTTCTCACAACTATACGAGCAGCACTTC. This chain connects TRBV7-8 to TRBJ2-7; D not resolved. The CDR3 is 13 amino acids. Germline V gene lookup returns CDR1 SGHVS and CDR2 FQNEAQ.

The chain recombines TRBV7-2 with TRBJ2-7; 7 positions match TRBD2. J was trimmed by 4 bases and V by 1 base; bases with no gene match: 7. The CDR3 length is 15 residues. The V gene's germline CDR1 is SGHTA and CDR2 FQGNSA. CDR3 region: CASSLGAGRAYEQYF. DNA of the CDR3: TGTGCCAGCAGCTTAGGGGCAGGGAGGGCATACGAGCAGTACTTC.

The CDR3 DNA reads TGTGCCAGCAGCTTTTCAGGGAACTTTAATAACTATGGCTACACCTTC. This translates into CASSFSGNFNNYGYTF. V and J are TRBV11-1 and TRBJ1-2, with D possibly matching TRBD1 (5 bases). The CDR3 runs to 16 residues. Deletions cut 3 bases from V and 1 base from J, with 15 bases between. CDR1 is SGHAT and CDR2 is FQDESV in the germline V gene (reference sequence).

The chain couples TRBV11-2 to TRBJ2-7; 8 positions agree with TRBD1. The CDR3 totals 13 residues. CDR1 is SGHAT and CDR2 is FQNNGV in the germline V gene. With V trimmed by 6 bases and J by 0 bases, 1 base remained unmatched. The chain's CDR3 is CASRGQASYEQYF. As DNA, the CDR3 is TGTGCCAGCAGGGGACAGGCCTCCTACGAGCAGTACTTC.

The chain is built from TRBV6-1 and TRBJ2-1, with 12 bases matching TRBD2. The CDR3 spans 18 residues. Trimming at V came to 4 bases and at J to 0 bases, leaving 7 bases not matched to a gene. The germline V gene encodes CDR1 MNHNS and CDR2 SASEGT. The CDR3 is CASSGTSGESSSYNEQFF. The CDR3 region has the DNA TGTGCCAGCAGTGGGACTAGCGGGGAAAGCAGCTCCTACAATGAGCAGTTCTTC.

This chain links TRBV18 with TRBJ1-1; D unresolved. V was trimmed by 0 bases and J by 6 bases, leaving 14 bases between them. The CDR3 is made up of 15 amino acids. Germline CDR1 KGHSH, CDR2 LQKENI. The CDR3 sequence is CASSPPDGRVPEAFF. The CDR3 coding sequence is TGTGCCAGCTCACCACCAGACGGGAGGGTACCTGAAGCTTTCTTT.

This clone was observed once. The gene calls are TRBV10-3 and TRBJ1-2; D remains ambiguous. Per germline, CDR1 ENHRY and CDR2 SYGVKD. V lost 0 bases and J 2 bases, leaving 22 bases between the germline ends. This CDR3 is built from 19 residues. This CDR3 reads CAISESQILVSSSNYGYTF. CDR3 sequence (DNA): TGTGCCATCAGTGAGTCACAGATACTTGTCAGCTCGTCCAACTATGGCTACACCTTC.

The chain is built from TRBV5-6 and TRBJ2-3; 12 positions match TRBD2. The junction had 11 bases not matched to a gene; V was cut back by 5 bases and J by 4 bases. The CDR3 has 17 amino acids. Germline V gene sequence: CDR1 SGHDT, CDR2 YYEEEE. CDR3 sequence: CASSIRTSGTFSDTQYF. The CDR3 region has the DNA TGTGCCAGCAGTATAAGGACTAGCGGGACTTTCTCAGATACGCAGTATTTT.

This chain links TRBV5-6 with TRBJ2-7; the D gene is possibly TRBD1 (6 bases). V was cut by 0 bases and J by 4 bases, with 17 bases left in between. The CDR3 is 16 residues long. Germline values: CDR1 SGHDT, CDR2 YYEEEE. The CDR3: CASSLANKAGAYEQYF. The CDR3 DNA is TGTGCCAGCAGCTTGGCGAATAAAGCAGGGGCATACGAGCAGTACTTC.

This clone was recorded a few times. J is TRBJ1-4 and V is TRBV6-1; D is uncertain. Germline V lookup: CDR1 MNHNS, CDR2 SASEGT. The CDR3 spans 14 residues. V was shortened by 1 base and J by 10 bases, with 13 bases between the two germline ends. The CDR3 DNA sequence: TGTGCCAGCAGTGAAGGGGGAGGCTGGTTAAAACTGTTTTTT. Translating it yields CASSEGGGWLKLFF.

The chain employs TRBV2 and TRBJ2-2, with 8 bases matching TRBD2. Germline CDR1 SNHLY, CDR2 FYNNEI. CDR3 length equals 18 residues. J gave up 3 bases and V 1 base, and 10 bases lay outside the gene matches. The CDR3 sequence is CASSEGPSGGRDTGELFF. The CDR3 DNA sequence: TGTGCCAGCAGTGAAGGTCCCAGCGGGGGAAGGGACACCGGGGAGCTGTTTTTT.

This chain links TRBV7-2 with TRBJ2-3; D is possibly TRBD2 (5 bases). The germline V gene encodes CDR1 SGHTA and CDR2 FQGNSA. The CDR3 sequence is 15 residues long. Between the trimmed V and J ends, which lost 7 bases and 4 bases, there was a span of 18 bases. The CDR3 sequence: CASNHEGAISDTQYF. The CDR3, as DNA: TGTGCCAGCAACCACGAGGGAGCGATCTCAGATACGCAGTATTTT.

The chain carries TRBV6-1 and TRBJ1-2; D call uncertain. CDR1 and CDR2 (germline): MNHNS, SASEGT. V was pared by 1 base and J by 3 bases, with 12 bases between. This CDR3 region has 15 residues. The CDR3: CASSEELRVDYGYTF. CDR3 nucleotides: TGTGCCAGCAGTGAAGAATTGCGGGTAGACTATGGCTACACCTTC.

The chain carries TRBV5-4 and TRBJ1-2, with 9 bases lining up with TRBD1. This CDR3 has 14 amino acids. The germline CDR1 and CDR2 sequences are SGHNT and YYREEE (reference sequence). The V and J ends lost 4 bases and 5 bases, in that order; junction bases with no gene match: 6. The CDR3 DNA follows: TGTGCCAGCAGCCCCCGGACAGGGGAATATGGCTACACCTTC. It codes for CASSPRTGEYGYTF.

The chain is built from TRBV15 and TRBJ1-5; D not certain. V lost 0 bases, J lost 4 bases, and 4 bases lay in between. The germline V gene encodes CDR1 LNHNV and CDR2 YYDKDF (reference sequence). This CDR3 is 13 amino acids long. The DNA of the CDR3 is TGTGCCACCAGCAGAGATATAAATCAGCCCCAGCATTTT. It yields the protein CATSRDINQPQHF.

This clone was picked up one time. The chain joins TRBV7-6 to TRBJ1-1; tentative D call: TRBD1 (5 bases). CDR3 length equals 13 residues. Trimming pared 4 bases from V and 8 bases from J, leaving 14 bases between. The germline V gene has CDR1 SGHVS and CDR2 FNYEAQ. CDR3 nucleotides: TGTGCCAGCAGCTCAAACGGGGGAGGCGAAGCTTTCTTT. This sequence encodes CASSSNGGGEAFF. The full variable domain, completed using reference TRBV7-6 and TRBJ1-1, is GAGVSQSPRYKVTKRGQDVALRCDPISGHVSLYWYRQALGQGPEFLTYFNYEAQQDKSGLPNDRFSAERPEGSISTLTIQRTEQRDSAMYRCASSSNGGGEAFFGQGTRLTVV.

V usage is TRBV6-5 and J usage is TRBJ1-2; possible D gene TRBD1, 5 bases. V was cut by 5 bases and J by 7 bases, with 20 bases left in between. CDR1 is MNHEY, CDR2 SVGAGI, per germline. The CDR3 runs to 15 residues. The CDR3 spells CASSTTRVLGGGYTF. The CDR3 DNA is TGTGCCAGCAGTACAACTCGGGTCCTCGGGGGTGGCTACACCTTC.

The rearrangement uses TRBV19 and TRBJ1-2; TRBD1 matches 8 bases. The CDR3 runs to 14 residues. CDR1 and CDR2 from the germline V gene are LNHDA and SQIVND (reference sequence). Unmatched junction bases numbered 6, after V lost 6 bases and J lost 3 bases. As DNA, the CDR3 is TGTGCCAGTAGCGGTCAACAGGGGGACTATGGCTACACCTTC. It is translated as CASSGQQGDYGYTF.